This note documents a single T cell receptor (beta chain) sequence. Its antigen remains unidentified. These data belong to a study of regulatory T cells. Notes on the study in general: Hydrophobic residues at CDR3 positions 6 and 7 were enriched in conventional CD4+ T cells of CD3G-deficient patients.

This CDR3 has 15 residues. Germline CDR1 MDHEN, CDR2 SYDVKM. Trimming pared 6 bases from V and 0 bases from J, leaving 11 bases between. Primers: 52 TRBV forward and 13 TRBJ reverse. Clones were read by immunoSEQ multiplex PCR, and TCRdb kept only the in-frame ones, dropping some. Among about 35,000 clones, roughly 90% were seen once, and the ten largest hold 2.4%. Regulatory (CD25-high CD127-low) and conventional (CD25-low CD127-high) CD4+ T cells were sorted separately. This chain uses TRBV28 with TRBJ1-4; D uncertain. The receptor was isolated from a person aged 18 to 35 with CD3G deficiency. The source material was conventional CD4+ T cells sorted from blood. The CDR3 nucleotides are TGTGCCAGCAGACCTGACATAGCAACTAATGAAAAACTGTTTTTT. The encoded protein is CASRPDIATNEKLFF.